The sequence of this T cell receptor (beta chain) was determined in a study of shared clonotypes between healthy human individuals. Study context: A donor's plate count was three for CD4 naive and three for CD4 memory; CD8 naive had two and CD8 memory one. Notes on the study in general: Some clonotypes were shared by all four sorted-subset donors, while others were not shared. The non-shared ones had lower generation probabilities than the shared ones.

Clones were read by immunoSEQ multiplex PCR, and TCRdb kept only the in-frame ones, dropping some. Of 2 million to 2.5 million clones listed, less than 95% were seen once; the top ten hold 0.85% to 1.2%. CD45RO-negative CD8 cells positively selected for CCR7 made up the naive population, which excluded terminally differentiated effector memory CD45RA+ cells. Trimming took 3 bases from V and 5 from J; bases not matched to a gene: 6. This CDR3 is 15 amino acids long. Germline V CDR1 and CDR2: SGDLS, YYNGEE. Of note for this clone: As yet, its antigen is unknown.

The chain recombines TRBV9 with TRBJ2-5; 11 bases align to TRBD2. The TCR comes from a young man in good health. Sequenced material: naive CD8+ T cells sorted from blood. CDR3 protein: CASSALSGGAETQYF. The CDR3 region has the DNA TGTGCCAGCAGCGCTCTTAGCGGGGGGGCGGAGACCCAGTACTTC.